A single sample gave rise to the 19 T cell receptor beta chains below, sequenced in a study of T cell responses to AZD1222 COVID-19 vaccine. Generated by immunoSEQ multiplex PCR, the TCRdb table keeps only in-frame clones and is missing some. The table has 80,000 or so clones, 90% to 95% seen once; the top ten hold less than 5.5%. This specimen was peripheral blood, taken on day 0 of MenACWY control vaccination. These receptors were obtained from an adult in good health.

DNA of the CDR3: TGCGCCAGCAGTGCTACTAGGGGCTACAATGAGCAGTTCTTC. Amino acid sequence: CASSATRGYNEQFF. This chain connects TRBV10-2 to TRBJ2-1, with D perhaps TRBD1 or TRBD2 (5 bases each). Trimming cost V 4 bases and J 3 bases, with 10 bases left between them. Germline V gives CDR1 WSHSY, CDR2 SAAADI. The CDR3 spans 14 residues.

V usage is TRBV5-6 and J usage is TRBJ1-1; TRBD1 agrees at 8 bases. Looked up from germline, CDR1 is SGHDT and CDR2 is YYEEEE. The CDR3 is 13 residues long. V gave up 4 bases and J gave up 4 bases; unmatched junction bases: 3. CDR3 in amino acids: CASSPGGRTEAFF. The CDR3 DNA sequence: TGTGCCAGCAGCCCAGGGGGCCGCACTGAAGCTTTCTTT.

This sequence joins TRBV14 and TRBJ2-3; 11 positions match TRBD2. In germline, CDR1 is SGHDN, CDR2 FVKESK. The CDR3 is 16 amino acids. V shed 4 bases, J shed 2 bases, and the junction held 5 bases outside the gene matches. The CDR3 DNA is TGTGCCAGCAGCCCCTTAGCGGGAGGGCACACAGATACGCAGTATTTT. Translating it yields CASSPLAGGHTDTQYF.

This clone turned up a few times. The rearrangement joins TRBV7-9 to TRBJ1-6; D gene ambiguous. This CDR3 is 13 amino acids long. Germline CDR1 SEHNR, CDR2 FQNEAQ (reference sequence). Trimming pared 3 bases from V and 7 bases from J, leaving 7 bases between. The CDR3 coding sequence is TGTGCCAGCAGCTTCGGGGAAAATTCACCCCTCCACTTT. It is translated as CASSFGENSPLHF.

The chain joins TRBV7-6 to TRBJ2-7; D remains ambiguous. Trimming cost V 1 base and J 3 bases, with 7 bases left between them. Germline V gene lookup returns CDR1 SGHVS and CDR2 FNYEAQ. This CDR3 is built from 13 residues. CDR3: CASSLERVYEQYF. The CDR3 nucleotides read TGTGCCAGCAGCTTAGAAAGGGTCTACGAGCAGTACTTC.

The CDR3 DNA sequence: TGTGCCAGCTCACCGCGAGATAATTCACCCCTCCACTTT. Its translation is CASSPRDNSPLHF. The chain couples TRBV18 to TRBJ1-6, with D hard to call. The ends were cut back, 3 bases at V and 5 bases at J, with 5 bases in the middle. The length of the CDR3 is 13 residues. CDR1 KGHSH and CDR2 LQKENI come from the germline V gene.

The V gene is TRBV6-5, the J gene TRBJ2-2; TRBD2 might be the D (7 bases). The CDR3 totals 12 residues. Germline CDR1 reads MNHEY; CDR2 reads SVGAGI. V dropped 8 bases and J dropped 6 bases, with 10 bases sitting between them. CDR3: CASVGGPGELFF. The DNA for the CDR3 is TGTGCCAGCGTGGGGGGGCCCGGGGAGCTGTTTTTT.

The gene calls are TRBV7-2 and TRBJ2-2, with 10 bases lining up with TRBD2. The trim removed 8 bases at V and 2 bases at J, leaving 5 bases unmatched. CDR1 and CDR2 from the germline V gene are SGHTA and FQGNSA. The CDR3 has 15 amino acids. As DNA, the CDR3 is TGTGCCAGCTCTCGACTAGCGGGTAACACCGGGGAGCTGTTTTTT. It translates to CASSRLAGNTGELFF.

There are a few counts of this clone. The rearrangement joins TRBV7-2 to TRBJ2-2; TRBD2 aligns across 9 bases. V lost 5 bases and J lost 5; bases outside the gene matches: 12. The CDR3 runs to 17 residues. Germline V lookup: CDR1 SGHTA, CDR2 FQGNSA. The CDR3 DNA reads TGTGCCAGCAGCCCTGCGACCTATAGCGGGAGAACCGGGGAGCTGTTTTTT. It encodes CASSPATYSGRTGELFF.

The rearrangement joins TRBV4-3 to TRBJ2-3; 7 bases align to TRBD2. The CDR3 extends over 17 amino acids. V trimming: 4 bases; J trimming: 0 bases; junction bases outside the gene matches: 10. CDR1 and CDR2 from the germline V gene are LGHNA and YSLEER. CDR3 residues: CASSPGGTILSTDTQYF. CDR3 DNA: TGCGCCAGCAGCCCAGGCGGGACTATCCTGAGCACAGATACGCAGTATTTT.

The genes are TRBV7-6 and TRBJ2-1; 10 bases are shared with TRBD2. The J segment lost 2 bases and the V segment lost 1 base, leaving 11 bases of the junction unmatched. The CDR3 has 19 residues. The germline gives CDR1 SGHVS, CDR2 FNYEAQ. The CDR3 region has the DNA TGTGCCAGCAGCTTAGTGGTGCCTAGCGGGAGAACCACCTACAATGAGCAGTTCTTC. Protein sequence: CASSLVVPSGRTTYNEQFF.

This chain links TRBV7-3 with TRBJ2-3; 8 bases line up with TRBD2. CDR1 and CDR2 from the germline V gene are SGHTA and FQGTGA. The CDR3 is made up of 16 amino acids. V dropped 3 bases and J dropped 5; count of bases not matched to a gene: 10. The CDR3 loop reads CASSLGAGGDGDTQYF. As DNA, the CDR3 is TGTGCCAGCAGCTTGGGGGCGGGAGGTGATGGAGATACGCAGTATTTT.

The V gene is TRBV9, the J gene TRBJ1-4; D remains ambiguous. This CDR3 has 15 residues. Trimming cost V 3 bases and J 6 bases, with 15 bases left between them. Germline V lookup: CDR1 SGDLS, CDR2 YYNGEE. The CDR3 region is CASSAGGGLDEKLFF. CDR3 nucleotide sequence: TGTGCCAGCAGCGCGGGCGGAGGGTTGGATGAAAAACTGTTTTTT. The whole variable domain, remainder taken from reference TRBV9 and TRBJ1-4, is DSGVTQTPKHLITATGQRVTLRCSPRSGDLSVYWYQQSLDQGLQFLIQYYNGEERAKGNILERFSAQQFPDLHSELNLSSLELGDSALYFCASSAGGGLDEKLFFGSGTQLSVL.

V and J are TRBV19 and TRBJ1-1, with TRBD1 matching over 8 bases. V trimming: 4 bases; J trimming: 10 bases; junction bases outside the gene matches: 11. The length of the CDR3 is 14 residues. Germline-derived CDR1 and CDR2 are LNHDA and SQIVND (reference sequence). The CDR3 DNA sequence: TGTGCCAGTAGTACTGTCCTCGGACAGGGCGCAGCTTTCTTT. Its protein product is CASSTVLGQGAAFF.

The chain carries TRBV3-1 (or the pseudogene TRBV3-2) and TRBJ2-1, with 9 bases fitting TRBD2. Germline CDR1 LGHDT, CDR2 YNNKEL (reference sequence). The CDR3 has 15 amino acids. The V gene end was trimmed by 5 bases and the J gene end by 6 bases; junction bases not matched to a gene: 8. The CDR3 reads CASSVVAGAGNEQFF. CDR3 sequence (DNA): TGTGCCAGCAGCGTCGTAGCGGGAGCCGGCAATGAGCAGTTCTTC.

This clone was counted once. This chain uses TRBV18 with TRBJ2-2; 7 bases match TRBD1. The CDR3 covers 14 residues. Germline V gene data show CDR1 as KGHSH and CDR2 as LQKENI. V shed 3 bases and J 6 bases; nucleotides not matched to a gene: 4. The CDR3 reads CASSPNRGPGELFF. The DNA for the CDR3 is TGTGCCAGCTCACCCAACAGGGGCCCCGGGGAGCTGTTTTTT.

The chain combines TRBV12-5 with TRBJ1-5; D gene uncertain. The CDR3 is 11 residues long. The germline CDR1 and CDR2 sequences are LGHNT and FRNRAP. Trimming pared 5 bases from V and 3 bases from J, leaving 2 bases between. CDR3 loop: CASGANQPQHF. CDR3 sequence (DNA): TGTGCTAGTGGTGCCAATCAGCCCCAGCATTTT.

Note on this clone: This sample also contains other DNA sequences that code for the same CDR3. The chain joins TRBV6-5 to TRBJ1-1; possibly TRBD1 for D (5 bases). From germline, CDR1 is MNHEY and CDR2 SVGAGI. CDR3 length: 14 amino acids. The ends were cut back, 1 base at V and 1 base at J, with 7 bases in the middle. CDR3 in amino acids: CASSYFRGNTEAFF. DNA of the CDR3: TGTGCCAGCAGTTACTTTAGGGGGAACACTGAAGCTTTCTTT.

The CDR3 DNA reads TGCGCCAGCAGCTTGACAGGGGCAGCCACTGAAGCTTTCTTT. Translated: CASSLTGAATEAFF. This chain connects TRBV5-1 to TRBJ1-1, with 7 positions matching TRBD1. There are 14 residues in the CDR3. V dropped 1 base and J dropped 4; count of bases not matched to a gene: 4. Germline-derived CDR1 and CDR2 are SGHRS and YFSETQ. Full variable domain (rest looked up from reference TRBV5-1 and TRBJ1-1): KAGVTQTPRYLIKTRGQQVTLSCSPISGHRSVSWYQQTPGQGLQFLFEYFSETQRNKGNFPGRFSGRQFSNSRSEMNVSTLELGDSALYLCASSLTGAATEAFFGQGTRLTVV.